This T cell receptor (beta chain) was identified in a study of read filtering for tumor transcriptome and immune sequencing. Study context: About 8 patients were R-ISS I, 16 were R-ISS II, roughly 7 were R-ISS III. RNA-seq yielded only about 75 to 1,300 TCR reads, IR-seq about 3.5 to 10.27 million. Points from the study as a whole: In IR-seq, single-read clonotypes were 75% to 90% of clonotypes but around 4% of reads.

This clonotype was recorded many times. The antigen is undetermined. Trimming pared 0 bases from V and 4 bases from J, leaving 10 bases between. Germline V gene lookup returns CDR1 SGHRS and CDR2 YFSETQ. The CDR3 spans 14 residues. This library used roughly 400 ng RNA and molecular barcoded adaptors spanning alpha/delta and beta/gamma chains. MiXCR, applied by TCRdb to the reads, yields one record per CDR3 protein. The table includes roughly 69,000 distinct CDR3 sequences, approximately 15% detected once. J is TRBJ1-1 and V is TRBV5-1; D is unresolved. This TCR derives from a donor aged 40 or over with multiple myeloma. Sequencing was performed on a population of CD138-negative cells sorted from bone marrow. The chain's CDR3 is CASSLGFAGTEAFF. The CDR3 DNA sequence: TGCGCCAGCAGCTTGGGGTTCGCAGGCACTGAAGCTTTCTTT.